One and the same sample provided the 22 T cell receptor beta chains below, sequenced in a study of Graves' ophthalmopathy and Graves' hyperthyroidism (dated by TCRdb to 2016 to 2018). The sequencing machine was an Illumina HiSeq 2000. For repertoire sequencing, TCR beta CDR3 regions were amplified from RNA transcripts. The first round of RT-PCR was done with HTBI primers and the Qiagen OneStep RT-PCR kit, and was followed by a second round of multiplex PCR, then size selection and purification. TCRdb applied fastp at Q25 and MiXCR to the public reads, then kept only in-frame beta chains. Here each entry gathers all rows of one CDR3 protein and keeps the most common genes and DNA. This sample holds approximately 540,000 distinct CDR3 sequences; under 40% were observed only once. 3.5% to 4.5% of the sample is in the top ten clones. The sequencing input was peripheral blood or thyroid tissue (not recorded which). These receptors all stem from an adult man with Graves' hyperthyroidism.

The chain has TRBV10-3 and TRBJ1-5; weak D call: TRBD1 (5 bases). Trimming took off 2 bases at V and 4 bases at J, with 12 bases between the two ends. CDR1 is ENHRY and CDR2 is SYGVKD in the germline V gene. This CDR3 has 15 amino acids. Here the CDR3 DNA reads TGTGCCATCAGTGAGCAGGCAGGGAAAAATCAGCCCCAGCATTTT. This gives the protein CAISEQAGKNQPQHF.

This clonotype was seen at least ten times. The V call is TRBV13, the J call TRBJ2-7; weak D call: TRBD2 (5 bases). CDR3 length: 15 residues. Trimming shortened V by 1 base and J by 6 bases, and 16 bases separated the two germline ends. In germline, CDR1 is PRHDT, CDR2 FYEKMQ (reference sequence). CDR3 sequence reads: CASSLEGSPSLEQYF. The CDR3 nucleotides are TGTGCCAGCAGCTTAGAAGGGAGCCCCTCCCTCGAGCAGTACTTC.

This clonotype occurred many times. This chain joins TRBV29-1 and TRBJ1-1; the D is unclear. The V end was cut by 7 bases, the J end by 3 bases, with 18 bases between. Germline V gene sequence: CDR1 SQVTM, CDR2 ANQGSEA. The CDR3 sequence is 14 residues long. The CDR3 is CSAPAMDGDTEAFF. Written as DNA, the CDR3 is TGCAGCGCACCCGCCATGGACGGGGACACTGAAGCTTTCTTT.

In the case of this clonotype: This may come from a read error, since a much larger clone is one base off. The chain links TRBV20-1 to TRBJ2-7; 11 bases align to TRBD2. The V gene's germline CDR1 is DFQATT and CDR2 SNEGSKA (reference sequence). V lost 1 base to trimming and J lost 9 bases; unmatched junction nucleotides: 11. The CDR3 is 15 amino acids. This chain's CDR3 is CSARGGLAVGDGQYF. CDR3 DNA: TGCAGTGCTAGAGGGGGACTAGCGGTAGGGGACGGGCAGTACTTC.

The chain combines TRBV19 with TRBJ2-5, with TRBD1 as a possible D gene (6 bases). In germline, CDR1 is LNHDA, CDR2 SQIVND (reference sequence). Trimming left V 3 bases short and J 14 bases short, with 13 bases between. The CDR3 is 11 amino acids. The CDR3, as DNA: TGTGCCAGTAGTATGTACGGGGACAAATACTTC. Its protein product is CASSMYGDKYF.

This clonotype was recorded many times. In DNA form, the CDR3 reads TGCAGTGCTAGACGTGGGAGTGGTAATTCACCCCTCCACTTT. Translated, it gives CSARRGSGNSPLHF. The chain joins TRBV20-1 to TRBJ1-6, with D unresolved. V lost 2 bases, J lost 6 bases, and 11 bases lay in between. Germline V gives CDR1 DFQATT, CDR2 SNEGSKA (reference sequence). CDR3 length: 14 residues.

The CDR3 here is CASSEQGMNEQPQHF. Here the CDR3 DNA reads TGTGCCAGCAGTGAACAGGGGATGAACGAGCAGCCCCAGCATTTT. This chain joins TRBV2 and TRBJ1-5; TRBD1 is a possible D gene (6 bases). Germline CDR1 is SNHLY and CDR2 is FYNNEI. Trimming cost V 2 bases and J 7 bases, with 15 bases left between them. The CDR3 covers 15 residues.

This clonotype came up a few times. The gene calls are TRBV7-2 and TRBJ2-7, with 9 nucleotides matching TRBD2. CDR1 SGHTA and CDR2 FQGNSA come from the germline V gene. V trimming: 1 base; J trimming: 1 base; junction bases outside the gene matches: 8. The CDR3 is made up of 17 amino acids. CDR3 sequence reads: CASSLDVGLAGSYEQYF. CDR3 coding DNA: TGTGCCAGCAGCTTAGATGTGGGGCTAGCGGGATCCTACGAGCAGTACTTC.

Ten or more counts support this clonotype. This sequence joins TRBV24-1 and TRBJ2-5; TRBD1 matches 9 bases. V lost 4 bases and J lost 2; bases outside the gene matches: 4. CDR1 and CDR2 from the germline V gene are KGHDR and SFDVKD. The CDR3 is 15 residues long. CDR3 DNA: TGTGCCACCAGTGACTCGGACAGGGGACAAGAGACCCAGTACTTC. Its protein product is CATSDSDRGQETQYF.

The rearrangement joins TRBV29-1 to TRBJ2-7; D might be TRBD1 (6 bases). The CDR3 contains 13 residues. V dropped 8 bases and J dropped 2 bases, with 16 bases sitting between them. CDR1 SQVTM and CDR2 ANQGSEA come from the germline V gene. CDR3 in amino acids: CSLEGDKAYEQYF. In nucleotides, the CDR3 is TGCAGCTTGGAAGGGGACAAGGCCTACGAGCAGTACTTC.

The CDR3 sequence: CASSLGTLNTGELFF. DNA for the CDR3: TGTGCCAGCAGTTTAGGGACTCTAAACACCGGGGAGCTGTTTTTT. This chain joins TRBV12-3 or TRBV12-4 and TRBJ2-2; maybe TRBD2 (5 bases). Between the trimmed V and J ends, which lost 1 base and 2 bases, there was a span of 8 bases. CDR3 length: 15 amino acids.

The chain is built from TRBV29-1 and TRBJ1-2; possible D gene TRBD1, 5 bases. The V gene's germline CDR1 is SQVTM and CDR2 ANQGSEA. V dropped 8 bases and J dropped 6 bases, with 16 bases sitting between them. The CDR3 is 12 residues long. CDR3 bases: TGCAGCAGTTGGAAGGGGATGGATGGCTACACCTTC. Protein: CSSWKGMDGYTF.

This clonotype was recorded a few times. V is TRBV7-9 and J is TRBJ2-7, with TRBD1 matching 9 bases. The end of the DNA is better explained by TRBJ2-1, so the J call may be wrong. Looked up from germline, CDR1 is SEHNR and CDR2 is FQNEAQ (reference sequence). CDR3 size: 15 residues. CDR3 sequence (DNA): TGTGCCAGCAGCCCTAGTGGGACAGGGACCAATGAGCAGTTCTTC. This codes for CASSPSGTGTNEQFF.

This clonotype appeared a few times. This chain joins TRBV19 and TRBJ2-3, with D possibly TRBD1 on 6 matching bases. Per the germline V gene, CDR1 is LNHDA and CDR2 is SQIVND (reference sequence). The length of the CDR3 is 14 residues. With 7 bases removed from V and 4 bases from J, the gap between germline ends came to 15 bases. The CDR3 DNA follows: TGTGCCAGTATACCTACAGGGATTCCAGATACGCAGTATTTT. It codes for CASIPTGIPDTQYF. The full variable domain, in which reference TRBV19 and TRBJ2-3 provide the parts outside the CDR3, is DGGITQSPKYLFRKEGQNVTLSCEQNLNHDAMYWYRQDPGQGLRLIYYSQIVNDFQKGDIAEGYSVSREKKESFPLTVTSAQKNPTAFYLCASIPTGIPDTQYFGPGTRLTVL.

This clonotype was observed many times. The chain joins TRBV9 to TRBJ2-2, with D hard to call. Deletions cut 0 bases from V and 1 base from J, with 7 bases between. Germline V gene sequence: CDR1 SGDLS, CDR2 YYNGEE. The CDR3 is 15 amino acids. As DNA, the CDR3 is TGTGCCAGCAGCGTAGGGAACGGGAACACCGGGGAGCTGTTTTTT. It yields the protein CASSVGNGNTGELFF.

As regards this clonotype: This could be a read error, since a much larger clone is one nucleotide away. This chain connects TRBV20-1 to TRBJ1-1, with D uncertain. Germline values: CDR1 DFQATT, CDR2 SNEGSKA (reference sequence). V lost 7 bases, J lost 0 bases, and 18 bases lay in between. The length of the CDR3 is 15 residues. CDR3 protein: CSVSRRRVMNTEAFF. CDR3 nucleotide sequence: TGCAGTGTTAGTAGACGGAGGGTTATGAACACTGAAGCTTTCTTT.

In its sample, this clonotype was seen many times. The chain couples TRBV19 to TRBJ1-1; 10 nucleotides line up with TRBD1. Germline V gene lookup returns CDR1 LNHDA and CDR2 SQIVND (reference sequence). V shed 5 bases and J 1 base; nucleotides not matched to a gene: 13. The CDR3 spans 18 residues. The CDR3 protein is CASSLNRQGAVRNTEAFF. The CDR3 DNA sequence: TGTGCCAGTAGTCTGAACAGACAGGGGGCGGTTCGGAACACTGAAGCTTTCTTT.

This clonotype occurred many times. This chain connects TRBV29-1 to TRBJ1-2; TRBD1 might be the D (6 bases). V dropped 7 bases and J dropped 2 bases, with 11 bases sitting between them. This CDR3 has 12 residues. CDR1 and CDR2 (germline): SQVTM, ANQGSEA. The chain's CDR3 is CSAKQGNYGYTF. The CDR3 DNA follows: TGCAGCGCTAAACAGGGAAACTATGGCTACACCTTC.

This chain connects TRBV6-5 to TRBJ1-5; D gene unclear. The CDR3 is 16 residues long. Germline CDR1 is MNHEY and CDR2 is SVGAGI. V shed 5 bases and J shed 4 bases, with 18 bases lying between them. CDR3 sequence reads: CASSEYAETLNQPQHF. CDR3 in DNA: TGTGCCAGCAGTGAATACGCGGAGACCTTGAATCAGCCCCAGCATTTT.

This clonotype was seen a few times. The chain recombines TRBV5-1 with TRBJ2-2; 10 nucleotides agree with TRBD2. With 5 bases clipped from V and 0 bases from J, the junction kept 13 bases outside the gene matches. Germline V gene lookup returns CDR1 SGHRS and CDR2 YFSETQ. This CDR3 is 19 amino acids long. CDR3 coding DNA: TGCGCCAGCAGGGATGAAAGCGGGAGGGCCCTCCCGAACACCGGGGAGCTGTTTTTT. Its translation is CASRDESGRALPNTGELFF.

Points on this clonotype: A much larger clone differs by one base, so this may be a read error. The CDR3: CASKDTGLTQYF. Here the CDR3 DNA reads TGTGCCAGCAAGGACACCGGGCTGACCCAGTACTTC. The chain recombines TRBV6-2 or TRBV6-3 with TRBJ2-5, with D possibly being TRBD1 (5 bases). The V gene's germline CDR1 is MNHEY and CDR2 SVGEGT. The V end lost 7 bases, the J end lost 7 bases, and 13 bases lay between the germline ends. The CDR3 loop spans 12 amino acids.

The rearrangement uses TRBV7-2 and TRBJ1-1; 9 positions match TRBD1. The CDR3 consists of 16 residues. Trimming removed 4 bases from V and 5 bases from J; junction bases left unmatched: 11. Per the germline V gene, CDR1 is SGHTA and CDR2 is FQGNSA. The CDR3 sequence: CASSSHTGGAGTEAFF. CDR3 sequence (DNA): TGTGCCAGCAGCTCCCATACAGGGGGCGCTGGGACTGAAGCTTTCTTT.